The 9 T cell receptor beta chains listed next were all sequenced from one sample in a study of blood T cell repertoires in COVID-19. Profiled with immunoSEQ multiplex PCR; TCRdb holds only in-frame clones, not every one. The sample holds around 81,000 clones, roughly four fifths seen once. Material for sequencing was peripheral blood. All receptors derive from a man aged 80 or over with acute or convalescent COVID-19.

J is TRBJ1-1 and V is TRBV10-3, with TRBD1 matching over 7 bases. The CDR3 is made up of 18 amino acids. Germline V gene lookup returns CDR1 ENHRY and CDR2 SYGVKD. V was clipped by 3 bases and J by 1 base; unmatched bases: 14. The CDR3 DNA follows: TGTGCCATCAGTGACCCTCCCGGTCGACAGGGACCGAACACTGAAGCTTTCTTT. This encodes CAISDPPGRQGPNTEAFF.

This clone was observed once. V gene TRBV9 combines with J gene TRBJ2-1; possible D gene TRBD2, 7 bases. CDR1 SGDLS and CDR2 YYNGEE come from the germline V gene. The V and J ends lost 3 bases and 5 bases respectively, with 15 bases between them. The CDR3 runs 15 residues. The CDR3 region has the DNA TGTGCCAGCAGCGCGGGGGGCGGGCCTGACAATGAGCAGTTCTTC. Its translation: CASSAGGGPDNEQFF.

This clone has just one count. The chain couples TRBV19 to TRBJ1-3; 9 positions agree with TRBD1. Germline CDR1 reads LNHDA; CDR2 reads SQIVND (reference sequence). The CDR3 is 16 amino acids. J lost 4 bases, V lost 5 bases, and 9 bases had no gene match. In nucleotides, the CDR3 is TGTGCCAGTAGTGTGCCGGGACAGGGTTTCGGAAACACCATATATTTT. Encoded protein: CASSVPGQGFGNTIYF.

The chain has TRBV5-1 and TRBJ1-6, with D possibly being TRBD1 (5 bases). This CDR3 has 14 residues. The germline V and J ends were trimmed by 2 bases and 8 bases, with 11 bases remaining between them. Germline V CDR1 and CDR2: SGHRS, YFSETQ. The CDR3 loop reads CASSFNRLDSPLHF. Here the CDR3 DNA reads TGCGCCAGCAGCTTCAACAGGTTGGATTCACCCCTCCACTTT.

J is TRBJ2-1 and V is TRBV11-3, with 9 positions matching TRBD2. Germline V gene data show CDR1 as SGHNT and CDR2 as YENEEA. CDR3 length equals 14 residues. Unmatched junction bases numbered 7, after V lost 4 bases and J lost 9 bases. CDR3 sequence: CASSSLSGSSEQFF. The CDR3 DNA reads TGTGCCAGCAGCTCCCTTAGCGGGAGCTCTGAGCAGTTCTTC.

The gene calls are TRBV3-1 (or the pseudogene TRBV3-2) and TRBJ1-2, with 8 bases matching TRBD1. After removal of 6 bases from V and 2 bases from J, the junction contained 5 bases not matched to a gene. Germline-derived CDR1 and CDR2 are LGHDT and YNNKEL (reference sequence). The CDR3 is 14 residues long. The CDR3 DNA reads as TGTGCCAGCAGGGATACAGGGGGAAACTATGGCTACACCTTC. It translates to CASRDTGGNYGYTF.

This clone has more than one count but fewer than ten. This chain joins TRBV4-1 and TRBJ1-3; D unclear. V was cut by 0 bases and J by 0 bases, with 9 bases left in between. This CDR3 region has 16 residues. Germline values: CDR1 MGHRA, CDR2 YSYEKL. CDR3 sequence (DNA): TGCGCCAGCAGCCAAGACGAGGTTTACTCTGGAAACACCATATATTTT. Amino acid sequence: CASSQDEVYSGNTIYF.

This chain uses TRBV7-3 with TRBJ2-3, with 10 nucleotides matching TRBD2. Germline V CDR1 and CDR2: SGHTA, FQGTGA. The CDR3 covers 17 residues. Losses at the gene ends were 5 bases for V and 4 bases for J; bases not matched to a gene: 12. The CDR3 DNA sequence: TGTGCCAGCAGCCCTCAATCTAGCGGGAGTGGCCCAGATACGCAGTATTTT. This sequence encodes CASSPQSSGSGPDTQYF.

This chain uses TRBV18 with TRBJ2-7; D not certain. The V end was cut by 2 bases, the J end by 1 base, with 15 bases between. This CDR3 has 16 amino acids. The germline CDR1 and CDR2 sequences are KGHSH and LQKENI. The CDR3 sequence: CASSPSMPGVSYEQYF. The CDR3 coding sequence is TGTGCCAGCTCACCATCAATGCCAGGTGTTTCCTACGAGCAGTACTTC. Combining the CDR3 with reference TRBV18 and TRBJ2-7 gives the whole variable domain NAGVMQNPRHLVRRRGQEARLRCSPMKGHSHVYWYRQLPEEGLKFMVYLQKENIIDESGMPKERFSAEFPKEGPSILRIQQVVRGDSAAYFCASSPSMPGVSYEQYFGPGTRLTVT.